The T cell receptor (beta chain) described here comes from a study of Graves' ophthalmopathy and Graves' hyperthyroidism. Germline V gene lookup returns CDR1 MNHEY and CDR2 SVGAGI. The CDR3 runs to 12 residues. Trimming shortened V by 0 bases and J by 11 bases, and 10 bases separated the two germline ends. General observations from the study: Most thyroid-expanded clonotypes exceeding 0.001 frequency were also found in blood.

RNA served as the template for amplifying TCR beta CDR3 regions. The first round was an RT-PCR with HTBI primers, and the second round was a multiplex PCR. MiXCR, run by TCRdb on the multiplex PCR reads, gives a single entry per CDR3 protein. Of approximately 480,000 distinct CDR3 sequences listed, 13% to 15% are singletons. This clonotype was detected ten times or more. Its antigen is unknown. The specimen sequenced was blood. This TCR was recovered from a woman in her thirties with Graves' ophthalmopathy. The J gene is TRBJ1-1, the V gene TRBV6-5, with a possible D match to TRBD1 (6 bases). The CDR3 loop reads CASSYSTGNAFF. The CDR3 DNA reads as TGTGCCAGCAGTTACTCGACAGGTAATGCTTTCTTT.